This record concerns one T cell receptor beta chain sequence. Original methodology: It was from reference gene primer amplification that nucleated cell counts were estimated. Libraries were prepared by immunoSEQ multiplex PCR; TCRdb keeps only in-frame clonotypes and omits some of them. V, J and clone size are those of that table, while D and trimming were read from the DNA. The profile shows 150,000 to 200,000 clones, over 75% of them singletons. The sample originates from a study of blood T cell repertoires in COVID-19. Turning to the study itself: Donors in the United States, Italy and Spain gave samples during acute or convalescent COVID-19. PBMCs, B-cell-depleted T cells, or T cells were the source of the cDNA or gDNA that made up the material.

Germline V gene data show CDR1 as ENHRY and CDR2 as SYGVKD. Deletions cut 3 bases from V and 5 bases from J, with 11 bases between. The CDR3 has 14 amino acids. The chain links TRBV10-3 to TRBJ1-5, with D perhaps TRBD1 (6 bases). Sequenced input: peripheral blood. The source of this sequence is a man between 70 and 80 years old with active or convalescent COVID-19. In DNA form, the CDR3 reads TGTGCCATCAGTGACAGGGGATTAGATCAGCCCCAGCATTTT. Translating gives CAISDRGLDQPQHF.